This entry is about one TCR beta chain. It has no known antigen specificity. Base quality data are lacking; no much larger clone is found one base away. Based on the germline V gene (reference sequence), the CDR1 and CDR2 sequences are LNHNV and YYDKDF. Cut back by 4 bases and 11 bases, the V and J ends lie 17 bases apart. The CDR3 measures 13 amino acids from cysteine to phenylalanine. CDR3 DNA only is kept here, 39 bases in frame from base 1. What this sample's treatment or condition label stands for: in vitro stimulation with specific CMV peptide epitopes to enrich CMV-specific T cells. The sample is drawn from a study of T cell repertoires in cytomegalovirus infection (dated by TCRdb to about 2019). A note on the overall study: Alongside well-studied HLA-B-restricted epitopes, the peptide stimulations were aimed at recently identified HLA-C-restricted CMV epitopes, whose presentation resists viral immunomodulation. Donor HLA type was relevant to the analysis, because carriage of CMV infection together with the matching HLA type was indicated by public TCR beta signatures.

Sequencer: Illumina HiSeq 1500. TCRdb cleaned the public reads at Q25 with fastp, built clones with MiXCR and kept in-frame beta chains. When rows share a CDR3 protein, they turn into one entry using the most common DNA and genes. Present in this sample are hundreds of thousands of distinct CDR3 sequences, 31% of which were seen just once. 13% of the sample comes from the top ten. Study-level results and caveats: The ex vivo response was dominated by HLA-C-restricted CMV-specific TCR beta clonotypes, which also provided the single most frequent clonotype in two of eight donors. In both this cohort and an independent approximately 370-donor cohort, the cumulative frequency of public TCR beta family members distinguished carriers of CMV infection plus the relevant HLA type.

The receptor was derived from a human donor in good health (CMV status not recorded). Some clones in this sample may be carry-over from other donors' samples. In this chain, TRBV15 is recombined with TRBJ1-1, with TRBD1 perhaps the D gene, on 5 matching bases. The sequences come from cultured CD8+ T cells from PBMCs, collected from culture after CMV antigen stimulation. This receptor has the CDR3 CATSIERQREAFF. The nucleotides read TGTGCCACCAGCATTGAGAGACAGAGAGAGGCTTTCTTT.